The T cell receptor (beta chain) under discussion was sequenced for a study of blood T cell repertoires in COVID-19. Study in general: There were acute and convalescent COVID-19 samples, and they came from the United States, Italy and Spain.

With 4 bases removed from V and 0 bases from J, the gap between germline ends came to 16 bases. Germline V gene sequence: CDR1 LGHDT, CDR2 YNNKEL (reference sequence). This CDR3 contains 17 residues. In the source study's methods: Using reference gene primer amplification, nucleated cell counts were estimated. Generated by immunoSEQ multiplex PCR, the TCRdb table keeps only in-frame clones and is missing some. V and J calls and clone size are those listed in that table; D and trimming were worked out from the DNA. The sample yields about 190,000 clones, around 91% seen once. This clonotype was obtained from a man in his fifties or sixties with acute or convalescent COVID-19. Sequencing used peripheral blood. The chain has TRBV3-1 (or the pseudogene TRBV3-2) and TRBJ2-1; tentative D call: TRBD1 (6 bases). The chain's CDR3 is CASSPTQGTNSYNEQFF. DNA for the CDR3: TGTGCCAGCAGCCCCACACAGGGTACTAACTCCTACAATGAGCAGTTCTTC.